The 18 T cell receptor delta chains presented below share a single source sample, sequenced in a study of Vδ1+ human thymocytes. Study outcomes and limitations: Highly polyclonal TRG and TRD repertoires with Gaussian CDR3 length distributions appeared in thymus.

No antigen is known for these receptors. The template was reverse-transcribed extracted RNA. Pooled V-gene forward primers with one constant-region reverse primer generated the CDR3 amplicons by multiplex PCR. TCRdb reanalyzed the multiplex PCR reads using CATT. In the table there are around 60,000 delta-chain clones, about 14% of which are singletons. Sequencing was performed on Vdelta1+ gamma-delta thymocytes from the thymus. Subset defined: FACS-sorted CD3+ TCRalphabeta- TCRVdelta1+ TCRVdelta2- thymocytes. These receptor sequences come from a girl in the first two years of life who had congenital heart surgery.

The chain has TRDV1 and TRDJ1; 10 bases line up with TRDD3. CDR1 and CDR2 from the germline V gene are TSWWSYY and QGS. The CDR3 is 17 amino acids. V dropped 0 bases and J dropped 3; count of bases not matched to a gene: 7. The CDR3 reads CALGELRLGDKADKLIF. The CDR3 DNA is TGTGCTCTTGGGGAACTACGGCTGGGGGATAAAGCCGATAAACTCATCTTT.

This clone has a handful of counts. The V call is TRDV1, the J call TRDJ1; D call uncertain. The CDR3 spans 15 residues. The V gene's germline CDR1 is TSWWSYY and CDR2 QGS. V lost 9 bases and J 0 bases, leaving 17 bases between the germline ends. In DNA form, the CDR3 reads TGTGCTCTGATCCGTTTGGGAGCGTACACCGATAAACTCATCTTT. Amino acids: CALIRLGAYTDKLIF.

This chain uses TRDV2 with TRDJ2; 9 positions agree with TRDD3. In germline, CDR1 is GEAIGNYY, CDR2 EKD. V shed 3 bases and J 2 bases; nucleotides not matched to a gene: 15. The CDR3 is 19 residues long. In nucleotides, the CDR3 is TGTGCCTGTGACCCGGAATCTGGGGATACGGTACCATTGACAGCACAACTCTTCTTT. Protein product: CACDPESGDTVPLTAQLFF.

The rearrangement joins TRDV1 to TRDJ1; the match to TRDD3 covers 9 bases. The length of the CDR3 is 18 residues. J lost 1 base, V lost 6 bases, and 15 bases had no gene match. The germline V gene encodes CDR1 TSWWSYY and CDR2 QGS. The CDR3 DNA reads as TGTGCTCTTGGACCAGCTGGGGGATTAAAGGGGGTCACCGATAAACTCATCTTT. Residues: CALGPAGGLKGVTDKLIF.

The chain is built from TRDV2 and TRDJ1; D is possibly TRDD3 (5 bases). V lost 4 bases and J 0 bases, leaving 17 bases between the germline ends. Germline CDR1 GEAIGNYY, CDR2 EKD. This CDR3 comprises 16 residues. The CDR3 sequence is CACDMGFKLNTDKLIF. The CDR3 nucleotides are TGTGCCTGTGATATGGGATTCAAATTAAACACCGATAAACTCATCTTT.

In this sample, this clone turned up a few times. The chain is built from TRDV1 and TRDJ1; 8 bases are shared with TRDD3. CDR3 length: 23 amino acids. CDR1 and CDR2 from the germline V gene are TSWWSYY and QGS. V shed 5 bases, J shed 0 bases, and the junction held 29 bases outside the gene matches. The CDR3 spells CALGPLNYSALVLGAPYTDKLIF. The CDR3 DNA sequence: TGTGCTCTTGGGCCCCTCAACTACTCAGCCCTCGTACTGGGGGCCCCGTACACCGATAAACTCATCTTT.

V gene TRDV1 combines with J gene TRDJ1; perhaps TRDD2 as D (6 bases). This CDR3 is built from 21 residues. Germline values: CDR1 TSWWSYY, CDR2 QGS. The V and J ends lost 1 base and 4 bases respectively, with 31 bases between them. This chain's CDR3 is CALGEPYPPSYSPLYGDKLIF. The CDR3 coding sequence is TGTGCTCTTGGGGAACCATATCCCCCCTCCTACTCCCCCCTCTATGGCGATAAACTCATCTTT.

The chain uses TRDV1 and TRDJ1, with 8 bases that match TRDD3. With 3 bases clipped from V and 0 bases from J, the junction kept 15 bases outside the gene matches. The CDR3 totals 19 residues. Germline V lookup: CDR1 TSWWSYY, CDR2 QGS. CDR3: CALGDLVPYWGLYTDKLIF. The CDR3 coding sequence is TGTGCTCTTGGGGATTTGGTCCCGTACTGGGGGTTATACACCGATAAACTCATCTTT.

The rearrangement links TRDV1 to TRDJ1; 7 bases fit TRDD3. The germline V gene has CDR1 TSWWSYY and CDR2 QGS. V gave up 2 bases and J gave up 0 bases; unmatched junction bases: 12. This CDR3 has 18 amino acids. CDR3 residues: CALGEFGPDWGNTDKLIF. CDR3 sequence (DNA): TGTGCTCTTGGGGAATTCGGACCCGACTGGGGAAACACCGATAAACTCATCTTT.

This chain joins TRDV1 and TRDJ1; 7 bases match TRDD3. With V trimmed by 0 bases and J by 10 bases, 29 bases remained unmatched. The length of the CDR3 is 21 residues. The germline gives CDR1 TSWWSYY, CDR2 QGS. DNA for the CDR3: TGTGCTCTTGGGGAACTAGGGAAGCGGCGCCTAAGGCGCGTACTGGGGATGGGACTCATCTTT. This translates into CALGELGKRRLRRVLGMGLIF.

The chain is built from TRDV1 and TRDJ1; TRDD3 matches at 11 bases. Trimming at V came to 1 base and at J to 1 base, leaving 14 bases not matched to a gene. This CDR3 has 20 residues. Germline CDR1 is TSWWSYY and CDR2 is QGS. CDR3 nucleotides: TGTGCTCTTGGGGAACCCTTCCTCCCTGGGGGATACTACGGCACCGATAAACTCATCTTT. Protein product: CALGEPFLPGGYYGTDKLIF.

V gene TRDV3 combines with J gene TRDJ1, with TRDD3 identical over 7 bases. This CDR3 has 21 amino acids. Per germline, CDR1 TVYSNPD and CDR2 GDNSRS (reference sequence). The V gene end was trimmed by 4 bases and the J gene end by 0 bases; junction bases not matched to a gene: 29. The CDR3 is CASTLRECVSAGGSYTDKLIF. The CDR3 DNA reads TGTGCCTCGACCCTCCGTGAATGTGTCTCAGCTGGGGGTTCCTACACCGATAAACTCATCTTT.

This clone was observed a handful of times. The rearrangement links TRDV1 to TRDJ1; TRDD3 is a possible D gene (6 bases). Trimming took 4 bases from V and 0 from J, leaving 21 bases between them. The germline gives CDR1 TSWWSYY, CDR2 QGS. This CDR3 region has 18 residues. The CDR3 DNA reads as TGTGCTCTTGGGGTCTCCTTGGGGGGACTTAAGTACACCGATAAACTCATCTTT. This translates into CALGVSLGGLKYTDKLIF.

The gene calls are TRDV1 and TRDJ1; TRDD3 matches 9 bases. The CDR3 has 17 amino acids. Germline CDR1 reads TSWWSYY; CDR2 reads QGS. The V gene end was trimmed by 0 bases and the J gene end by 10 bases; junction bases not matched to a gene: 15. The CDR3 loop reads CALGELEDTGGPEGLIF. The CDR3 DNA reads as TGTGCTCTTGGGGAACTAGAGGACACTGGGGGACCCGAGGGACTCATCTTT.

The rearrangement joins TRDV1 to TRDJ1, with 10 bases matching TRDD3. The J segment lost 8 bases and the V segment lost 5 bases, leaving 14 bases of the junction unmatched. The CDR3 has 16 residues. Per germline, CDR1 TSWWSYY and CDR2 QGS. The CDR3 protein is CALGRPPGGYAIKLIF. CDR3 coding DNA: TGTGCTCTTGGGAGGCCCCCGGGGGGATACGCAATAAAACTCATCTTT.

This clone was counted a few times. The V call is TRDV1, the J call TRDJ1, with TRDD3 matching 8 bases. This CDR3 is built from 20 residues. V shed 5 bases, J shed 1 base, and the junction held 21 bases outside the gene matches. Germline CDR1 is TSWWSYY and CDR2 is QGS. The CDR3 loop is CALGPRGAYPSLGVTDKLIF. CDR3 DNA: TGTGCTCTTGGGCCGCGGGGCGCCTACCCCTCACTGGGGGTCACCGATAAACTCATCTTT.

The chain employs TRDV1 and TRDJ1, with 7 bases that match TRDD3. The germline CDR1 and CDR2 sequences are TSWWSYY and QGS. V shed 2 bases, J shed 0 bases, and the junction held 21 bases outside the gene matches. The CDR3 contains 21 residues. The CDR3 here is CALGEGGTLYWGSGYTDKLIF. The CDR3 nucleotides read TGTGCTCTTGGGGAAGGGGGGACTTTGTACTGGGGCTCCGGGTACACCGATAAACTCATCTTT.

This chain joins TRDV1 and TRDJ1, with D maybe TRDD2 (9 bases). This CDR3 is built from 19 residues. Trimming shortened V by 5 bases and J by 4 bases, and 29 bases separated the two germline ends. Germline assignment: CDR1 TSWWSYY and CDR2 QGS. CDR3 residues: CALGRPSYDGGFHDDKLIF. CDR3 nucleotide sequence: TGTGCTCTTGGGAGGCCTTCCTACGATGGGGGATTCCACGACGATAAACTCATCTTT.